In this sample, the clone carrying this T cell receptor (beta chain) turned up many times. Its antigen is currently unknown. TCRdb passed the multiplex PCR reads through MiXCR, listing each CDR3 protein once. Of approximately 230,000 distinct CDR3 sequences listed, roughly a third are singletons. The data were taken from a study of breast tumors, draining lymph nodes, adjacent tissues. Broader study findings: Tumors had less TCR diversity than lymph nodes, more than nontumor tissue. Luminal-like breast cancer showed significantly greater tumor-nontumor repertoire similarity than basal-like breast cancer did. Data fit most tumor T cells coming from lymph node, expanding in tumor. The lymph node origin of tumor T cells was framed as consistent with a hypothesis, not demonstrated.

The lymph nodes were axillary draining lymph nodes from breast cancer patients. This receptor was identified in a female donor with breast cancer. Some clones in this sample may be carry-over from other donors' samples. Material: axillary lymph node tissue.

The CDR3 sequence is CASSWLQGSTDTQYF. The CDR3 DNA reads as TGTGCCAGCAGTTGGTTACAGGGGAGCACAGATACGCAGTATTTT. This sequence joins TRBV6-5 and TRBJ2-3, with 7 nucleotides matching TRBD1. This CDR3 has 15 amino acids. CDR1 and CDR2 (germline): MNHEY, SVGAGI. V lost 4 bases, J lost 0 bases, and 4 bases stayed unmatched.